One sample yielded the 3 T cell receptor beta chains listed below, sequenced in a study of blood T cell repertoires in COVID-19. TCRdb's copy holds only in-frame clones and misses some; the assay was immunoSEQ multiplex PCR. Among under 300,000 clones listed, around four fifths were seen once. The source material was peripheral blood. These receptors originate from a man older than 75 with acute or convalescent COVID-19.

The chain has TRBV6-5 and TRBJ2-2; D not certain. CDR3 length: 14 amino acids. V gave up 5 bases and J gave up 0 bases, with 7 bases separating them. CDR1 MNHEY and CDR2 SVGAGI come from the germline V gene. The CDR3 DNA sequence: TGTGCCAGCAGTACTCGTCCGAACACCGGGGAGCTGTTTTTT. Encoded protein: CASSTRPNTGELFF.

Written as DNA, the CDR3 is TGTGCCAGCAGCCCAGGACAGGGCTCCACAGATACGCAGTATTTT. Its protein is CASSPGQGSTDTQYF. This chain uses TRBV7-9 with TRBJ2-3, with TRBD1 matching 8 bases. Trimming removed 5 bases from V and 2 bases from J; junction bases left unmatched: 6. The CDR3 extends over 15 amino acids. Germline loops: CDR1 SEHNR, CDR2 FQNEAQ (reference sequence).

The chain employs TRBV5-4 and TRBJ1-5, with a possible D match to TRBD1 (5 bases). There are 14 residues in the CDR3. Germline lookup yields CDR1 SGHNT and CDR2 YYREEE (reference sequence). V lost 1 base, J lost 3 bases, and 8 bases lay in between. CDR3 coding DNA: TGTGCCAGCAGCTTGTTCGGACACAATCAGCCCCAGCATTTT. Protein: CASSLFGHNQPQHF.